This T cell receptor (beta chain) was profiled in a study of siplizumab effects on memory and regulatory T cells. The CDR3 consists of 14 residues. Germline V gene sequence: CDR1 LNHDA, CDR2 SQIVND (reference sequence). With 6 bases removed from V and 4 bases from J, the gap between germline ends came to 16 bases. Method: immunoSEQ multiplex PCR; TCRdb's copy keeps in-frame clones and lacks some. This table holds about 75,000 clones, 93% found once. For this clone: The antigen remains unidentified.

Study findings and constraints: Siplizumab significantly lowered the alloreactive sequences that could be traced to unstimulated CD4+ memory cells.

The receptor's source is a human donor in good health. The chain joins TRBV19 to TRBJ2-7, with D tentatively TRBD2 (6 bases). Sample: CD8+ T cells sorted from blood. The CDR3 DNA reads as TGTGCCAGTAGCCCATTCGCTGGGGGGTACGAGCAGTACTTC. Protein sequence: CASSPFAGGYEQYF.